Presented here are 15 T cell receptor beta chains from one specimen sequenced in a study of T cell responses to AZD1222 COVID-19 vaccine. Sequenced by immunoSEQ multiplex PCR; TCRdb stores in-frame clones only, minus some. The table lists about 120,000 clones, around 90% of them singletons. The specimen comprised peripheral blood, sampled on day 0 of AZD1222 vaccination. These receptor sequences come from an adult in good health.

The chain combines TRBV19 with TRBJ1-3, with D perhaps matching TRBD1 (5 bases). Per germline, CDR1 LNHDA and CDR2 SQIVND (reference sequence). The CDR3 spans 12 residues. V lost 6 bases and J lost 7, with 10 bases in between. The CDR3 nucleotides read TGTGCCAGTAGACCAGGGCGGAACACCATATATTTT. Protein: CASRPGRNTIYF.

The J gene is TRBJ2-7, the V gene TRBV9; TRBD1 aligns across 7 bases. The CDR3 contains 15 residues. With 3 bases clipped from V and 6 bases from J, the junction kept 12 bases outside the gene matches. Germline values: CDR1 SGDLS, CDR2 YYNGEE. The CDR3 protein is CASSEDRDSFGEQYF. The CDR3 bases are TGTGCCAGCAGCGAAGACCGGGACAGCTTCGGCGAGCAGTACTTC. Complete variable domain (other parts from reference TRBV9 and TRBJ2-7): DSGVTQTPKHLITATGQRVTLRCSPRSGDLSVYWYQQSLDQGLQFLIQYYNGEERAKGNILERFSAQQFPDLHSELNLSSLELGDSALYFCASSEDRDSFGEQYFGPGTRLTVT.

The sample holds one count of this clone. The chain uses TRBV7-2 and TRBJ2-7, with D tentatively TRBD2 (5 bases). Germline values: CDR1 SGHTA, CDR2 FQGNSA. The ends were cut back, 1 base at V and 6 bases at J, with 16 bases in the middle. This CDR3 comprises 15 residues. The CDR3 DNA reads as TGTGCCAGCAGCTTAGGTTTGCGGGCTTCTGGCGAGCAGTACTTC. Its translation is CASSLGLRASGEQYF.

The chain employs TRBV7-2 and TRBJ2-5; D gene ambiguous. V was pared by 1 base and J by 4 bases, with 7 bases between. The germline CDR1 and CDR2 sequences are SGHTA and FQGNSA. This CDR3 region has 13 residues. CDR3 in amino acids: CASSLGVGETQYF. For the CDR3, the DNA is TGTGCCAGCAGCTTAGGTGTAGGAGAGACCCAGTACTTC.

The genes are TRBV7-2 and TRBJ2-6, with D uncertain. V was pared by 2 bases and J by 2 bases, with 4 bases between. Per the germline V gene, CDR1 is SGHTA and CDR2 is FQGNSA. This CDR3 has 14 amino acids. The DNA of the CDR3 is TGTGCCAGCAGCTTATCCCCTGGGGCCAACGTCCTGACTTTC. Encoded protein: CASSLSPGANVLTF.

The chain recombines TRBV12-5 with TRBJ1-1; 7 bases are shared with TRBD1. The length of the CDR3 is 13 residues. The junction had 9 bases not matched to a gene; V was cut back by 1 base and J by 13 bases. CDR1 is LGHNT and CDR2 is FRNRAP in the germline V gene. The CDR3 sequence: CASGLAGGHLLFF. CDR3 bases: TGTGCTAGTGGTTTGGCAGGGGGACACCTGCTTTTCTTT.

The chain is built from TRBV9 and TRBJ1-2, with 8 nucleotides matching TRBD1. Unmatched junction bases numbered 7, after V lost 0 bases and J lost 6 bases. This CDR3 is built from 15 residues. CDR1 and CDR2 (germline): SGDLS, YYNGEE. The CDR3 DNA sequence: TGTGCCAGCAGCGTAGGATCAGGGGGCGTGAATGGCTACACCTTC. It translates to CASSVGSGGVNGYTF.

The gene calls are TRBV13 and TRBJ2-5, with TRBD2 matching over 14 bases. CDR3 size: 15 residues. Germline V gene lookup returns CDR1 PRHDT and CDR2 FYEKMQ (reference sequence). Trimming removed 5 bases from V and 5 bases from J; junction bases left unmatched: 4. CDR3 region: CASSLRTSGRETQYF. CDR3 in DNA: TGTGCCAGCAGCCTCCGGACTAGCGGGAGGGAGACCCAGTACTTC.

Remarks on this clone: Mismatch with germline at one junction end may stem from a read error. The chain couples TRBV6-1 to TRBJ2-1; 8 bases match TRBD2. The length of the CDR3 is 15 residues. CDR1 and CDR2 from the germline V gene are MNHNS and SASEGT. The CDR3 here is CASGESGSSYNEQFF. The CDR3 nucleotides are TGTGCCAGCGGTGAGAGCGGGAGTTCCTACAATGAGCAGTTCTTC.

The chain joins TRBV6-5 to TRBJ1-1, with D possibly TRBD1 on 6 matching bases. The CDR3 consists of 16 residues. Germline assignment: CDR1 MNHEY and CDR2 SVGAGI. V lost 2 bases and J lost 5, with 18 bases in between. The CDR3 sequence is CASSYGGYRGQTEAFF. The CDR3 DNA reads TGTGCCAGCAGTTACGGTGGGTATCGGGGGCAAACTGAAGCTTTCTTT.

The J gene is TRBJ2-1, the V gene TRBV28; no reliable D call. V lost 5 bases, J lost 14 bases, and 13 bases lay in between. This CDR3 is 11 amino acids long. Germline V gene sequence: CDR1 MDHEN, CDR2 SYDVKM. The CDR3 DNA is TGTGCCAGCAGTATCGGACGGGTAGAGTTCTTC. Translated, it gives CASSIGRVEFF.

The chain links TRBV6-2 or TRBV6-3 to TRBJ2-5; D might be TRBD2 (7 bases). Germline CDR1 MNHEY, CDR2 SVGEGT. The CDR3 has 16 amino acids. Trimming took off 6 bases at V and 2 bases at J, with 19 bases between the two ends. CDR3 bases: TGTGCCAGCAGCCTAGGAGGGGGGGGTAGACAAGAGACCCAGTACTTC. Amino acid sequence: CASSLGGGGRQETQYF.

V is TRBV3-1 (or the pseudogene TRBV3-2) and J is TRBJ2-5; D not certain. CDR1 and CDR2 from the germline V gene are LGHDT and YNNKEL (reference sequence). The CDR3 covers 14 residues. V lost 0 bases to trimming and J lost 4 bases, with 9 bases between them. DNA for the CDR3: TGTGCCAGCAGCCAAGAAAGGGTAAGAGAGACCCAGTACTTC. Protein: CASSQERVRETQYF.

This rearrangement joins TRBV7-9 to TRBJ1-4; D perhaps matches TRBD1 (5 bases). The V and J ends lost 5 bases and 1 base respectively, with 11 bases between them. The CDR3 runs 15 residues. CDR1 and CDR2 from the germline V gene are SEHNR and FQNEAQ (reference sequence). The CDR3 spells CASSPGRVTNEKLFF. The CDR3 DNA reads as TGTGCCAGCAGCCCGGGGCGCGTAACTAATGAAAAACTGTTTTTT.

This clone was counted once. The rearrangement uses TRBV21-1 and TRBJ2-7; TRBD1 was called by the table and not checked on the DNA. TRBV21-1 is noted as a pseudogene. The CDR3 is 15 residues long. As DNA, the CDR3 is TGTGCCAGCAGCCCGCGGGGGGACAGGGGCTACGAGCAGTACTTC. It encodes CASSPRGDRGYEQYF.